A single TCR beta chain is shown here with its context. No antigen is known for it. Base qualities were left out, and no much larger clone turns up one base away. The CDR3 spans 12 residues, from the cysteine through the phenylalanine. Only the CDR3 DNA stays, 36 bases, in frame from base 1. Trimming takes 5 bases from V and 6 bases from J, and the germline ends sit 11 bases apart. This specimen comes from a study of blood T cells in healthy people across ages (dated by TCRdb to between 2014 and 2017). Regarding the study in general: In model experiments, roughly one uniquely barcoded TCR beta cDNA molecule per two T cells was captured by template switching. To track age-related changes in TCR beta repertoire diversity, the study relied on deep sequencing normalized with unique cDNA molecular identifiers. To avoid experimental bias, donors of different ages were distributed randomly across sequencing lanes. Using the same blood draw, the study looked at two additional independent replicas of 1 million unique cDNA reads for two donors, one aged 18 to 30 and the other aged 80 or older. Four age groups were formed from the donors: young (average roughly 15 years), middle-aged (less than 40), aged (more than 55) and long-lived (approximately 80). Overall study results and their limits: Estimates of total diversity from one million sequenced T cells were regarded as lower bounds and underestimates. Donor CMV infection status was unknown, potentially confounding age-related changes in expanded clonotypes. Compared with the aged group, more naive CD4+ T cells, fewer expanded clones and increased TCR diversity were shown by the long-lived group, suggesting age selection. As age increased, observed TCR beta diversity per million T cells dropped in a roughly linear way, and a significant reduction was already evident by age 40. The percentage of naive T cells measured by flow cytometry correlated strongly with observed TCR beta diversity. Bulk unsorted PBMC profiling prevented conclusive comparison of naive and antigen-experienced compartments.

The donors were roughly 40 Caucasian individuals from Russia, aged about 6 to 95 years, who were systemically healthy. About 9.8 milliliters of peripheral blood were drawn from each donor into EDTA-treated Vacutainer tubes. Ficoll-Paque density-gradient centrifugation was used to isolate PBMCs, with at least 6 million per sample. Trizol reagent was used to extract total RNA from the PBMCs, yielding at least 6 micrograms per sample. Naive CD45RAhigh/CD27high T cell percentages were measured by flow cytometry on a PBMC aliquot from every donor. Library method: 5' RACE. Sequenced on an Illumina HiSeq 2500. A second 7 to 11 cycle PCR used a sample-barcoded 5' primer and a J-beta primer mix. Each TCR beta cDNA molecule received a unique molecular identifier from a template-switch 5' adaptor carrying 12 random nucleotides. At least 2.5 million CDR3-containing paired-end reads were obtained from each sample. The Mint cDNA synthesis kit, primed by a TRBC-specific oligonucleotide, was used to synthesize first-strand cDNA from all RNA. Following uracil-DNA glycosylase treatment, all cDNA underwent a first 18-cycle PCR with the universal primers M1SS and BC2_uni_R. The published analysis was carried out like this. For normalization, 1 million high-quality reads were randomly selected from each sample, with every read carrying a distinct molecular identifier. Instead of being binned into consensus sequences, reads that shared molecular identifiers were thrown out. MiTCR, set to a Q25 quality threshold and the strictest error-elimination algorithm, was used for CDR3 identification, clonotype clustering and error correction. Lower-bound total TCR beta diversity was estimated with a nonparametric unseen species model using Euler transformation. TCRdb trimmed public reads at Q25 via fastp, called clones via MiXCR and kept in-frame beta chains. Every CDR3 protein is listed once, alongside the most common genes and DNA of its rows. The V and J calls here are based on TCRdb, not the publication. The sample records approximately 1.5 million distinct CDR3 sequences, approximately 43% of which are singletons. Under 5% of the sample is taken by the ten largest.

The chain is encoded by TRBV12-3 or TRBV12-4 joined to TRBJ2-7; D gene: possibly TRBD2, on 5 matching bases. Sequencing used blood. This TCR came from a woman aged 18-29 years in good health. The CDR3 loop reads CASSHGESEQYF. The DNA sequence follows: TGTGCCAGCAGTCATGGGGAGTCCGAGCAGTACTTC.